The 27 T cell receptor beta chains listed next were all sequenced from one sample in a study of blood T cell repertoires in COVID-19 (dated by TCRdb to about 2020). Library preparation was by the immunoSEQ multiplex PCR assay. TCRdb holds this immuneACCESS table with in-frame rearrangements only. Some clones are missing; in checked studies, unresolved V genes explain under half, and the rest has no known cause. Counted in this sample were fewer than 450,000 clones; about 88% of them appeared once. The ten top clones hold 0.9% to 1.2% of the sample. Sequencing was performed on PBMCs or T cells enriched from blood (not recorded which). These receptor sequences come from a woman aged 30 to 39 who had recovered from COVID-19.

The chain's CDR3 is CASSPTPTTSGKPSYNEQFF. The CDR3 coding sequence is TGTGCCAGCAGTCCAACCCCCACGACTAGCGGCAAACCCTCCTACAATGAGCAGTTCTTC. The gene calls are TRBV6-9 and TRBJ2-1; 9 bases map to TRBD2. CDR1 and CDR2 from the germline V gene are MNHGY and SVAAGI. The V gene end was trimmed by 5 bases and the J gene end by 0 bases; junction bases not matched to a gene: 17. This CDR3 has 20 amino acids.

The chain joins TRBV18 to TRBJ2-3; 7 bases fit TRBD2. This CDR3 region has 18 residues. Trimming took 3 bases from V and 0 from J; bases not matched to a gene: 12. Germline V gene lookup returns CDR1 KGHSH and CDR2 LQKENI. The CDR3 protein is CASSPGSGRGRSTDTQYF. The CDR3 DNA sequence: TGTGCCAGCTCACCCGGTTCGGGGCGGGGGAGAAGCACAGATACGCAGTATTTT.

This chain joins TRBV19 and TRBJ1-1; no clear D. The CDR3 covers 13 residues. In germline, CDR1 is LNHDA, CDR2 SQIVND (reference sequence). Trimming shortened V by 1 base and J by 6 bases, and 9 bases separated the two germline ends. The CDR3 reads CASSIAKGAEAFF. The CDR3 coding sequence is TGTGCCAGTAGTATAGCTAAGGGAGCTGAAGCTTTCTTT.

The sample holds one count of this clone. The rearrangement joins TRBV6-4 to TRBJ1-5; D is perhaps TRBD1 (5 bases). The CDR3 is 13 amino acids. Germline assignment: CDR1 MRHNA and CDR2 SNTAGT. V lost 3 bases to trimming and J lost 6 bases, with 9 bases between them. The CDR3 is CASSEQAAQPQHF. The CDR3 DNA reads as TGTGCCAGCAGTGAACAGGCAGCTCAGCCCCAGCATTTT.

The J gene is TRBJ1-4, the V gene TRBV9, with 10 bases fitting TRBD1. The V and J ends lost 4 bases and 5 bases, in that order; junction bases with no gene match: 5. This CDR3 region has 15 residues. Per germline, CDR1 SGDLS and CDR2 YYNGEE. The DNA of the CDR3 is TGTGCCAGCAGCCCCGGGGACAGGGGAAATGAAAAACTGTTTTTT. Its translation is CASSPGDRGNEKLFF. The full variable domain, its missing parts supplied by reference TRBV9 and TRBJ1-4, is DSGVTQTPKHLITATGQRVTLRCSPRSGDLSVYWYQQSLDQGLQFLIQYYNGEERAKGNILERFSAQQFPDLHSELNLSSLELGDSALYFCASSPGDRGNEKLFFGSGTQLSVL.

The chain combines TRBV28 with TRBJ1-4, with D perhaps matching TRBD1 (6 bases). Germline assignment: CDR1 MDHEN and CDR2 SYDVKM. V dropped 7 bases and J dropped 4 bases, with 16 bases sitting between them. This CDR3 has 15 residues. CDR3 sequence (DNA): TGTGCCAGCACCCACCGGACAGAAGATAATGAAAAACTGTTTTTT. Amino acids: CASTHRTEDNEKLFF. The variable domain in full, completed from reference TRBV28 and TRBJ1-4, reads DVKVTQSSRYLVKRTGEKVFLECVQDMDHENMFWYRQDPGLGLRLIYFSYDVKMKEKGDIPEGYSVSREKKERFSLILESASTNQTSMYLCASTHRTEDNEKLFFGSGTQLSVL.

V gene TRBV28 combines with J gene TRBJ2-1, with TRBD2 identical over 7 bases. CDR1 MDHEN and CDR2 SYDVKM come from the germline V gene. V shed 7 bases and J 9 bases; nucleotides not matched to a gene: 15. The CDR3 spans 15 residues. The CDR3 region has the DNA TGTGCCAGCACAAAAGTCGGGACTAAACGCTCTGAGCAGTTCTTC. Translated: CASTKVGTKRSEQFF.

Comments on this clone: Other nucleotide sequences from this sample produce the same CDR3. The chain uses TRBV6-1 and TRBJ2-7; weak D call: TRBD2 (6 bases). The CDR3 totals 15 residues. V gave up 2 bases and J gave up 4 bases, with 15 bases separating them. CDR1 is MNHNS and CDR2 is SASEGT in the germline V gene. The CDR3 DNA sequence: TGTGCCAGCAGTGAAAGGCAGGGAGGACCGTACGAGCAGTACTTC. It translates to CASSERQGGPYEQYF.

The sample holds one count of this clone. V is TRBV30 and J is TRBJ1-4, with D unclear. Trimming took off 0 bases at V and 5 bases at J, with 13 bases between the two ends. This CDR3 region has 15 residues. The germline gives CDR1 GTSNPN, CDR2 SVGIG (reference sequence). The CDR3 here is CAWSVSGSRNEKLFF. The DNA for the CDR3 is TGTGCCTGGAGTGTATCGGGATCACGGAATGAAAAACTGTTTTTT.

This clone was picked up a small number of times. The gene calls are TRBV11-2 and TRBJ1-4, with 9 bases lining up with TRBD1. Germline CDR1 SGHAT, CDR2 FQNNGV. The CDR3 sequence is 15 residues long. The V segment lost 3 bases and the J segment 8 bases; nucleotides outside the gene matches: 7. The CDR3 region is CASSFGQGPEEKLFF. The CDR3, as DNA: TGTGCCAGCAGCTTCGGACAGGGGCCCGAGGAAAAACTGTTTTTT.

The V and J genes are TRBV6-2 or TRBV6-3 and TRBJ1-2, with TRBD1 identical over 9 bases. CDR1 and CDR2 from the germline V gene are MNHEY and SVGEGT. This CDR3 region has 16 residues. J gave up 7 bases and V 5 bases, and 14 bases lay outside the gene matches. This CDR3 reads CASSDGQGRSMSGYTF. The CDR3, as DNA: TGTGCCAGCAGTGACGGACAGGGGAGATCTATGAGTGGCTACACCTTC.

In its sample, this clone was seen once. This sequence joins TRBV4-1 and TRBJ1-1; D is uncertain. CDR3 length equals 16 residues. Germline values: CDR1 MGHRA, CDR2 YSYEKL. The V gene lost 1 base and the J gene lost 5 bases, with 17 bases spanning the gap. CDR3 DNA sequence: TGCGCCAGCAGCCAAGCCACACTCACACTGCGGACTGAAGCTTTCTTT. As protein: CASSQATLTLRTEAFF.

The genes are TRBV30 and TRBJ1-1; D is possibly TRBD1 (5 bases). The CDR3 is 13 amino acids. V was trimmed by 2 bases and J by 5 bases, leaving 12 bases between them. CDR1 is GTSNPN and CDR2 is SVGIG in the germline V gene (reference sequence). CDR3 protein: CAWSKGKWTEAFF. The DNA for the CDR3 is TGTGCCTGGAGTAAGGGGAAATGGACTGAAGCTTTCTTT.

The V call is TRBV11-3, the J call TRBJ2-3; 7 bases line up with TRBD1. Losses at the gene ends were 4 bases for V and 2 bases for J; bases not matched to a gene: 3. This CDR3 region has 14 residues. Germline CDR1 reads SGHNT; CDR2 reads YENEEA. The CDR3 reads CASSSDRYTDTQYF. The CDR3 nucleotides read TGTGCCAGCAGCTCGGACAGGTACACAGATACGCAGTATTTT.

The rearrangement joins TRBV5-4 to TRBJ2-5; 8 bases match TRBD2. This CDR3 is 14 amino acids long. J gave up 5 bases and V 4 bases, and 7 bases lay outside the gene matches. Germline V gives CDR1 SGHNT, CDR2 YYREEE (reference sequence). The CDR3 nucleotides read TGTGCCAGCAGCCGGGGGGGGGCCCGGGAGACCCAGTACTTC. The encoded protein is CASSRGGARETQYF.

The chain couples TRBV5-1 to TRBJ1-2, with 8 bases fitting TRBD1. Trimming cost V 8 bases and J 8 bases; bases outside gene matches: 8. Germline loops: CDR1 SGHRS, CDR2 YFSETQ. CDR3 length: 12 amino acids. The CDR3 DNA reads TGCGCCAGAAAGGGGACAGGATGGGGCTACACCTTC. Encoded protein: CARKGTGWGYTF.

The genes are TRBV5-6 and TRBJ2-2; D possibly corresponds to TRBD2 (6 bases). CDR1 SGHDT and CDR2 YYEEEE come from the germline V gene. The CDR3 contains 15 residues. V shed 4 bases and J shed 1 base, with 11 bases lying between them. The CDR3 region is CASSPFGGNTGELFF. CDR3 coding DNA: TGTGCCAGCAGCCCCTTCGGGGGGAACACCGGGGAGCTGTTTTTT.

This clone has a single count. The genes are TRBV3-1 (or the pseudogene TRBV3-2) and TRBJ2-7, with 8 positions matching TRBD1. V lost 4 bases to trimming and J lost 4 bases; unmatched junction nucleotides: 6. The CDR3 has 14 amino acids. Germline-derived CDR1 and CDR2 are LGHDT and YNNKEL (reference sequence). The CDR3 sequence is CASSRPGGAYEQYF. The CDR3 DNA is TGTGCCAGCAGCCGACCAGGGGGCGCATACGAGCAGTACTTC.

This clone was found once. The chain joins TRBV6-5 to TRBJ2-3; D is perhaps TRBD1 (6 bases). Germline lookup yields CDR1 MNHEY and CDR2 SVGAGI. Trimming removed 1 base at V and 2 bases at J, with 7 bases between. This CDR3 has 14 amino acids. CDR3 nucleotides: TGTGCCAGCAGTTACTACAGGGACACAGATACGCAGTATTTT. Protein: CASSYYRDTDTQYF.

This chain links TRBV4-3 with TRBJ2-1; tentative D call: TRBD1 (5 bases). The CDR3 is 15 residues long. V lost 1 base and J lost 6, with 13 bases in between. CDR1 is LGHNA, CDR2 YSLEER, per germline. CDR3 in DNA: TGCGCCAGCAGCCAAGGTCTTAGACAGCCCAATGAGCAGTTCTTC. This translates into CASSQGLRQPNEQFF.

The CDR3: CASSLASQGSEKLFF. The CDR3 nucleotides read TGTGCCAGCAGCTTAGCGTCCCAGGGAAGCGAAAAACTGTTTTTT. The genes are TRBV7-2 and TRBJ1-4, with a possible D match to TRBD1 (5 bases). Germline values: CDR1 SGHTA, CDR2 FQGNSA. The CDR3 sequence is 15 residues long. The ends were cut back, 0 bases at V and 8 bases at J, with 13 bases in the middle.

This clone was counted only a few times. J is TRBJ1-1 and V is TRBV27; 9 bases agree with TRBD1. Germline assignment: CDR1 MNHEY and CDR2 SMNVEV (reference sequence). This CDR3 region has 16 residues. With V trimmed by 5 bases and J by 4 bases, 11 bases remained unmatched. This CDR3 is CASSPGQGPGLTEAFF. The CDR3 nucleotides are TGTGCCAGCAGTCCAGGACAGGGGCCTGGCCTCACTGAAGCTTTCTTT.

The chain has TRBV19 and TRBJ1-4, with a possible D match to TRBD1 (5 bases). V lost 7 bases and J lost 0, with 15 bases in between. The CDR3 has 16 amino acids. Germline lookup yields CDR1 LNHDA and CDR2 SQIVND (reference sequence). CDR3 sequence (DNA): TGTGCCAGTAAGGGGCCCAGACAAGCAACTAATGAAAAACTGTTTTTT. It encodes CASKGPRQATNEKLFF.

The chain recombines TRBV4-1 with TRBJ2-3; weak D call: TRBD2 (7 bases). V was shortened by 1 base and J by 1 base, with 18 bases between the two germline ends. The germline CDR1 and CDR2 sequences are MGHRA and YSYEKL. CDR3 size: 18 residues. The CDR3 DNA reads as TGCGCCAGCAGCCAAGTTCAAGTGGCGGGGGCCGGCACAGATACGCAGTATTTT. Translated, it gives CASSQVQVAGAGTDTQYF.

V gene TRBV5-1 combines with J gene TRBJ2-6; a possible D gene is TRBD1 (6 bases). The CDR3 totals 20 residues. Germline loops: CDR1 SGHRS, CDR2 YFSETQ. Trimming cost V 4 bases and J 1 base, with 24 bases left between them. CDR3 protein: CASSHRSVRDTDSGANVLTF. In nucleotides, the CDR3 is TGCGCCAGCAGCCACCGGAGTGTCAGGGACACGGATTCTGGGGCCAACGTCCTGACTTTC.

The rearrangement links TRBV7-8 to TRBJ2-4; D tentatively fits TRBD1 or TRBD2 (6 bases each). V lost 5 bases to trimming and J lost 8 bases, with 16 bases between them. The CDR3 spans 14 residues. Germline V gene lookup returns CDR1 SGHVS and CDR2 FQNEAQ. The CDR3 nucleotides are TGTGCCAGCAGCCAGGGGACTCCGCGGGACATTCAGTACTTC. Amino acids: CASSQGTPRDIQYF.

This clone was found a few times. The chain employs TRBV19 and TRBJ1-6; TRBD1 matches at 7 bases. Looked up from germline, CDR1 is LNHDA and CDR2 is SQIVND (reference sequence). The CDR3 is 14 amino acids. The trim removed 3 bases at V and 4 bases at J, leaving 0 bases unmatched. CDR3 sequence reads: CASSMGQYNSPLHF. CDR3 nucleotides: TGTGCCAGTAGTATGGGACAGTATAATTCACCCCTCCACTTT.